Listed below are T cell receptor beta chains from one sample, sequenced in a study of metastatic and nonmetastatic thyroid tumors. TCRdb reanalyzed the PCR reads with MiXCR. The sample shows 45,000 to 55,000 clones, about 25% of them seen only once. What was sequenced was blood. Receptors were obtained from a male donor with papillary thyroid cancer or a benign thyroid nodule (not recorded which). Some clones in this sample may be carry-over from other donors' samples. The CDR3 runs from the conserved cysteine through the conserved F or W. The order of the fields is clone size, V gene, CDR3 length, D gene, J gene, CDR3 protein, CDR3 DNA. A D gene is named only where the DNA matches it firmly. Clone size is not always given. Where it is, it says once, few, many or a class for expanded clones.

>many|TRBV4-1|15|NA|TRBJ2-6
CASSMIVSGANVLTF
TGCGCCAGCAGCATGATCGTATCTGGGGCCAACGTCCTGACTTTC
>NA|TRBV11-3|17|NA|TRBJ1-4
CASSPKQGPGGNEKLFF
TGTGCCAGCAGCCCGAAACAGGGCCCGGGGGGGAATGAAAAACTGTTTTTT
>many|TRBV12-3/TRBV12-4|14|TRBD1|TRBJ1-2
CASSDRGKRHGYTF
TGTGCCAGCAGTGACAGGGGCAAAAGGCATGGCTACACCTTC
>many|TRBV13|17|NA|TRBJ1-1
CASSPQTAERAGTEAFF
TGTGCCAGCAGCCCCCAGACCGCCGAGAGGGCGGGAACTGAAGCTTTCTTT
>many|TRBV27|15|NA|TRBJ2-3
CASSLSAGITDTQYF
TGTGCCAGCAGTTTATCGGCAGGAATAACAGATACGCAGTATTTT
>many|TRBV25-1|15|TRBD2|TRBJ2-3
CASSETSGIRDTQYF
TGTGCCAGCAGTGAGACTAGCGGGATTAGAGATACGCAGTATTTT
>once|TRBV2|16|NA|TRBJ2-3
CASRKRAAERTDTQYF
TGTGCCAGCAGGAAGAGAGCGGCCGAGCGCACAGATACGCAGTATTTT
>few|TRBV12-3/TRBV12-4|14|NA|TRBJ1-3
CASTPPGFGNTIYF
TGTGCCAGCACCCCCCCCGGATTTGGAAACACCATATATTTT
>few|TRBV28|13|NA|TRBJ2-7
CASSLGTAGEQYF
TGTGCCAGCAGTTTAGGGACCGCGGGCGAGCAGTACTTC
>many|TRBV20-1|14|TRBD1|TRBJ2-7
CSATGGQKTYEQYF
TGCAGTGCGACAGGGGGCCAAAAAACTTACGAGCAGTACTTC
>many|TRBV27|15|TRBD1|TRBJ1-2
CASSTERTGVGGYTF
TGTGCCAGCAGTACCGAAAGGACAGGGGTGGGTGGCTACACCTTC
>few|TRBV28|18|TRBD1|TRBJ2-7
CASSSQRTGFRFVYEQYF
TGTGCCAGCAGTTCCCAACGGACAGGGTTTCGATTCGTCTACGAGCAGTACTTC
>few|TRBV6-2/TRBV6-3|12|NA|TRBJ2-7
CASSPVAYEQYF
TGTGCCAGCAGTCCCGTCGCTTATGAGCAGTACTTC
>few|TRBV12-3/TRBV12-4|17|NA|TRBJ1-2
CASSLGSSGEGFYGYTF
TGTGCCAGCAGTTTAGGTTCCTCAGGGGAAGGCTTTTATGGCTACACCTTC
>few|TRBV7-2|12|NA|TRBJ2-3
CASSFFTDTQYF
TGTGCCAGCAGCTTTTTCACAGATACGCAGTATTTT
>many|TRBV30|15|NA|TRBJ2-2
CAWRPGALDTGELFF
TGTGCCTGGAGACCGGGGGCCTTAGACACCGGGGAGCTGTTTTTT
>many|TRBV29-1|11|NA|TRBJ1-1
CSVDFALEAFF
TGCAGCGTTGATTTCGCACTTGAAGCTTTCTTT
>many|TRBV6-2/TRBV6-3|17|TRBD2|TRBJ2-3
CASSPGTSGSSTDTQYF
TGTGCCAGCAGTCCCGGGACTAGCGGATCTAGCACAGATACGCAGTATTTT
>NA|TRBV4-1|12|NA|TRBJ2-1
CAGSQRRSEQFF
TGCGCCGGCAGCCAGCGGAGGAGCGAGCAGTTCTTC
>many|TRBV28|16|NA|TRBJ1-3
CASSTMAGSGGNTIYF
TGTGCCAGCAGTACTATGGCGGGCTCCGGAGGAAACACCATATATTTT
>NA|TRBV5-1|13|TRBD1|TRBJ1-2
CASRGTGIYGYTF
TGCGCCAGCAGGGGGACAGGAATCTATGGCTACACCTTC
>NA|TRBV6-2/TRBV6-3|16|TRBD2|TRBJ2-1
CASHRRLAGEANEQFF
TGTGCCAGTCACCGACGACTAGCGGGAGAAGCGAATGAGCAGTTCTTC
>NA|TRBV7-6|15|TRBD1|TRBJ2-7
CASSVRQGTSYEQYF
TGTGCCAGCAGCGTCAGACAGGGTACCTCCTACGAGCAGTACTTC
>NA|TRBV7-8|15|NA|TRBJ2-2
CASSLEGANTGELFF
TGTGCCAGCAGCTTAGAAGGGGCGAACACAGGGGAGCTGTTTTTT
>NA|TRBV5-1|17|NA|TRBJ2-1
CASSGKTDSPSYNEQFF
TGCGCCAGCAGCGGAAAAACGGACTCGCCCTCCTACAATGAGCAGTTCTTC
>many|TRBV2|14|NA|TRBJ1-2
CASSEQGSKYGYTF
TGTGCCAGCAGTGAACAGGGGAGCAAATATGGCTACACCTTC
>NA|TRBV6-1|13|TRBD1|TRBJ1-1
CASRTGENTEAFF
TGTGCCAGCAGAACAGGGGAGAACACTGAAGCTTTCTTT
>few|TRBV6-2/TRBV6-3|14|TRBD2|TRBJ2-7
CASSYQREGYEQYF
TGTGCCAGCAGTTACCAGCGGGAGGGTTACGAGCAGTACTTC
>many|TRBV6-1|14|TRBD1|TRBJ2-7
CASSPWDRVHEQYF
TGTGCCAGCAGTCCTTGGGACAGGGTCCACGAGCAGTACTTC
>NA|TRBV4-1|18|TRBD2|TRBJ2-2
CASSQRTSGGGNTGELFF
TGCGCCAGCAGCCAGCGGACTAGCGGGGGGGGGAACACCGGGGAGCTGTTTTTT
>many|TRBV18|13|TRBD1|TRBJ2-7
CASSAGTGDEQYF
TGTGCCAGCTCAGCCGGGACAGGAGACGAGCAGTACTTC
>many|TRBV13|16|NA|TRBJ2-2
CASSFIQRGNTGELFF
TGTGCCAGCAGCTTTATCCAGAGAGGGAACACCGGGGAGCTGTTTTTT
>many|TRBV11-2|16|TRBD1|TRBJ2-5
CASSLVGTGAQETQYF
TGTGCCAGCAGCTTAGTGGGGACAGGGGCCCAAGAGACCCAGTACTTC
>NA|TRBV11-2|13|NA|TRBJ1-1
CASSLDFSGTAFF
TGTGCCAGCAGCTTAGACTTCAGCGGGACAGCTTTCTTT
>NA|TRBV20-1|21|NA|TRBJ2-7
CSASRVTGVYPSGSMNYEQYF
TGCAGTGCTAGTAGGGTAACAGGGGTGTATCCAAGCGGGAGTATGAACTACGAGCAGTACTTC
>many|TRBV10-3|13|NA|TRBJ1-6
CAIRQSTNSPLHF
TGTGCCATCAGACAAAGCACTAATTCACCCCTCCACTTT
>NA|TRBV28|17|TRBD1|TRBJ1-5
CASSYGTGGSRNQPQHF
TGTGCCAGTAGCTACGGGACAGGGGGCTCCCGCAATCAGCCCCAGCATTTT
>many|TRBV6-2/TRBV6-3|16|NA|TRBJ2-7
CASSLEGAGQAYEQYF
TGTGCCAGCAGCCTCGAGGGCGCGGGCCAAGCCTACGAGCAGTACTTC
>many|TRBV20-1|13|NA|TRBJ2-7
CSARDRGRSEQYF
TGCAGTGCTAGAGACCGGGGGCGAAGCGAGCAGTACTTC
>NA|TRBV7-9|15|TRBD1|TRBJ1-4
CASSFPQGAREKLFF
TGTGCCAGCAGCTTTCCACAGGGGGCGCGGGAAAAACTGTTTTTT
>NA|TRBV9|17|NA|TRBJ1-1
CASSVSGTVLDNTEAFF
TGTGCCAGCAGCGTAAGTGGCACCGTATTGGATAACACTGAAGCTTTCTTT
>few|TRBV5-6|19|TRBD2|TRBJ2-7
CASSPDSRTSGLAPYEQYF
TGTGCCAGCAGCCCCGATTCCCGGACGTCGGGACTAGCGCCCTACGAGCAGTACTTC
>many|TRBV11-3|12|TRBD2|TRBJ2-1
CASRATGGEQFF
TGTGCCAGCAGGGCAACGGGAGGAGAGCAGTTCTTC
>NA|TRBV6-1|14|NA|TRBJ2-7
CASSEWGSRLEQYF
TGTGCCAGCAGTGAATGGGGGTCGCGTCTCGAGCAGTACTTC
>few|TRBV20-1|13|NA|TRBJ2-7
CSAETGWPYEQYF
TGCAGTGCTGAGACTGGGTGGCCCTACGAGCAGTACTTC
>many|TRBV29-1|13|NA|TRBJ1-3
CSVGESSGNTIYF
TGCAGCGTCGGAGAAAGCTCTGGAAACACCATATATTTT
>medium-sized|TRBV18|14|NA|TRBJ1-2
CASSPQGSRYGYTF
TGTGCCAGCTCACCACAGGGGAGCCGCTATGGCTACACCTTC
>many|TRBV3-1|16|TRBD2|TRBJ2-7
CASSQDSGGRAYEQYF
TGTGCCAGCAGCCAAGATTCAGGCGGGAGGGCCTACGAGCAGTACTTC
>many|TRBV5-1|15|TRBD2|TRBJ2-3
CASSWTSGGTDTQYF
TGCGCCAGCAGTTGGACTAGCGGGGGGACAGATACGCAGTATTTT
>NA|TRBV19|15|NA|TRBJ2-6
CASIGANSGANVLTF
TGTGCCAGCATCGGGGCAAACTCTGGGGCCAACGTCCTGACTTTC
>few|TRBV6-1|14|NA|TRBJ1-2
CASSPSGQLRGYTF
TGTGCCAGCAGTCCTTCAGGCCAACTTCGGGGCTACACCTTC
>NA|TRBV4-2|15|NA|TRBJ2-7
CASSQGTDTSYEQYF
TGTGCCAGCAGCCAAGGGACCGACACTTCCTACGAGCAGTACTTC
>many|TRBV6-4|13|NA|TRBJ2-1
CASSESHQHEQFF
TGTGCCAGCAGTGAGTCCCATCAGCATGAGCAGTTCTTC